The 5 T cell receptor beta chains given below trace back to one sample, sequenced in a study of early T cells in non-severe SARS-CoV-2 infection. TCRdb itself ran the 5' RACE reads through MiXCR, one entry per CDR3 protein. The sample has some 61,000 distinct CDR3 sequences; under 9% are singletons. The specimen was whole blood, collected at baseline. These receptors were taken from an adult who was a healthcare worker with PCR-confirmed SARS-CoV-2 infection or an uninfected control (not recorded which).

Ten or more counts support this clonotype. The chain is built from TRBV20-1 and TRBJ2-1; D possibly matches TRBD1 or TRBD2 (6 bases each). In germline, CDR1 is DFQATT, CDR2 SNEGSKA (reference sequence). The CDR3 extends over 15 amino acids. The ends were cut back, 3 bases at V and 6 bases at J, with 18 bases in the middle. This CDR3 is CSARGYREAGNEQFF. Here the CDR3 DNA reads TGCAGTGCTAGGGGATACAGGGAGGCGGGCAATGAGCAGTTCTTC.

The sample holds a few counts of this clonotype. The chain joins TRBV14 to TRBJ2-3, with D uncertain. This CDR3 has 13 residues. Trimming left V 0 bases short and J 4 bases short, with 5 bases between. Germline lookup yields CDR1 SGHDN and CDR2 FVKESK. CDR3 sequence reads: CASSQDGPDTQYF. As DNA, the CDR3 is TGTGCCAGCAGCCAAGATGGCCCAGATACGCAGTATTTT.

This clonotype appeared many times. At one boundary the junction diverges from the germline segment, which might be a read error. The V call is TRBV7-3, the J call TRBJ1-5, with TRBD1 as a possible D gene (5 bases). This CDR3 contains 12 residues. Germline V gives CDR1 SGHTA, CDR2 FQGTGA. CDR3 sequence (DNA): TGTGCCAGCAGCTTACCTCCGGGACCCCTAAATTTT. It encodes CASSLPPGPLNF.

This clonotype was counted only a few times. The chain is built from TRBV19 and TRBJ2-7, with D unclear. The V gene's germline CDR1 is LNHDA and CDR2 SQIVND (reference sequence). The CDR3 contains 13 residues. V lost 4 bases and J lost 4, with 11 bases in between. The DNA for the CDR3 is TGTGCCAGTAGTACGGCAGGCCTATACGAGCAGTACTTC. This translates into CASSTAGLYEQYF. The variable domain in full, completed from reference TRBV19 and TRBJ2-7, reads DGGITQSPKYLFRKEGQNVTLSCEQNLNHDAMYWYRQDPGQGLRLIYYSQIVNDFQKGDIAEGYSVSREKKESFPLTVTSAQKNPTAFYLCASSTAGLYEQYFGPGTRLTVT.

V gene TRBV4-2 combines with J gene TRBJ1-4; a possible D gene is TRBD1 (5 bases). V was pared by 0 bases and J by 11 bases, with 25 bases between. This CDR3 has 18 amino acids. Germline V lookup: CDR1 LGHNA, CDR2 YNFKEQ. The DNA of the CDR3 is TGTGCCAGCAGCCAAGATCGTTACGGCGGGGGGGGAGCGGCGAAACTGTTTTTT. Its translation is CASSQDRYGGGGAAKLFF.